Following are 21 T cell receptor beta chains from one sample sequenced in a study of CD8 T cells in Susac syndrome. After extraction with the RNeasy kit, 0.5 to 1 ug of the RNA was reverse transcribed using random hexamers. In TCRdb, the immunoSEQ multiplex PCR reads were re-called with MiXCR into one record per CDR3 protein. The data show about 130,000 distinct CDR3 sequences, about 94% seen once. The sequenced material came from CD4+ T cells from PBMCs. These receptors were collected from a human donor with multiple sclerosis.

The chain carries TRBV2 and TRBJ1-2; D call uncertain. The V end lost 0 bases, the J end lost 3 bases, and 17 bases lay between the germline ends. This CDR3 contains 17 residues. Germline V gene lookup returns CDR1 SNHLY and CDR2 FYNNEI. CDR3 sequence reads: CASSEASRFQLYYGYTF. The CDR3 DNA follows: TGTGCCAGCAGTGAAGCTAGTCGGTTTCAGCTCTACTATGGCTACACCTTC.

The chain uses TRBV6-5 and TRBJ2-3; 12 nucleotides agree with TRBD1. Trimming cost V 4 bases and J 4 bases; bases outside gene matches: 6. The CDR3 runs 16 residues. Germline CDR1 MNHEY, CDR2 SVGAGI. The CDR3 nucleotides read TGTGCCAGCAGTTCCCCAGGGACAGGGGGCTCAGATACGCAGTATTTT. Its protein is CASSSPGTGGSDTQYF.

This chain joins TRBV5-1 and TRBJ2-1; no definite D call. This CDR3 is 16 amino acids long. V was cut by 0 bases and J by 3 bases, with 13 bases left in between. Germline lookup yields CDR1 SGHRS and CDR2 YFSETQ. In DNA, the CDR3 is TGCGCCAGCAGCTTGGCCGAGATAGTCGGCTACAATGAGCAGTTCTTC. The encoded protein is CASSLAEIVGYNEQFF.

Concerning this clonotype: The junction and the germline gene differ at one end; a read error may be behind it. The J gene is TRBJ1-4, the V gene TRBV6-5, with D possibly matching TRBD1 (5 bases). Germline V gene sequence: CDR1 MNHEY, CDR2 SVGAGI. The CDR3 totals 15 residues. This CDR3 is CASSYVGTANGKLFF. CDR3 nucleotides: TGTGCCAGCAGTTACGTGGGGACGGCTAATGGAAAACTGTTTTTT.

This clonotype has only a few counts. This sequence joins TRBV4-1 and TRBJ2-2; D is possibly TRBD2 (5 bases). The V gene lost 1 base and the J gene lost 4 bases, with 10 bases spanning the gap. The CDR3 length is 15 residues. In germline, CDR1 is MGHRA, CDR2 YSYEKL. The CDR3, as DNA: TGCGCCAGCAGCCAAGGGGCCGGGATCACCGGGGAGCTGTTTTTT. Its protein is CASSQGAGITGELFF.

The chain is built from TRBV5-6 and TRBJ2-1, with D hard to call. V lost 0 bases and J lost 7, with 11 bases in between. This CDR3 region has 14 residues. Germline CDR1 and CDR2: SGHDT and YYEEEE. The CDR3 DNA is TGTGCCAGCAGCTTGGGCCGTGGTAGGAATGAGCAGTTCTTC. It codes for CASSLGRGRNEQFF.

The V call is TRBV4-1, the J call TRBJ1-2; D not certain. The V end lost 8 bases, the J end lost 8 bases, and 12 bases lay between the germline ends. CDR3 length: 11 amino acids. Germline loops: CDR1 MGHRA, CDR2 YSYEKL. This chain's CDR3 is CASADFGGYTF. CDR3 coding DNA: TGCGCCAGCGCGGACTTCGGAGGCTACACCTTC.

The genes are TRBV19 and TRBJ2-7; D may be TRBD2 (6 bases). The CDR3 has 14 amino acids. V was clipped by 5 bases and J by 5 bases, with 16 bases between them. CDR1 and CDR2 (germline): LNHDA, SQIVND (reference sequence). CDR3 sequence (DNA): TGTGCCAGTAGTCCGGGGGACCTTTGGAACGAGCAGTACTTC. Its translation: CASSPGDLWNEQYF.

In this sample, this clonotype turned up once. V gene TRBV5-1 combines with J gene TRBJ1-1; 9 bases map to TRBD1. Germline CDR1 reads SGHRS; CDR2 reads YFSETQ. The CDR3 loop spans 14 amino acids. V was pared by 4 bases and J by 6 bases, with 7 bases of the junction left unmatched. The CDR3 loop is CASSPGQGFAEAFF. DNA of the CDR3: TGCGCCAGCAGCCCGGGACAGGGCTTTGCTGAAGCTTTCTTT.

The chain carries TRBV29-1 and TRBJ2-5, with unresolved D. CDR3 length: 12 residues. CDR1 is SQVTM and CDR2 is ANQGSEA in the germline V gene. V dropped 5 bases and J dropped 1 base, with 8 bases sitting between them. CDR3 sequence (DNA): TGCAGCGTTCCCCAGCCCCAAGAGACCCAGTACTTC. It yields the protein CSVPQPQETQYF. The full variable domain, rest sourced from reference TRBV29-1 and TRBJ2-5, is SAVISQKPSRDICQRGTSLTIQCQVDSQVTMMFWYRQQPGQSLTLIATANQGSEATYESGFVIDKFPISRPNLTFSTLTVSNMSPEDSSIYLCSVPQPQETQYFGPGTRLLVL.

The chain recombines TRBV7-9 with TRBJ2-1; D may be TRBD2 (5 bases). CDR1 and CDR2 from the germline V gene are SEHNR and FQNEAQ (reference sequence). V gave up 5 bases and J gave up 5 bases, with 13 bases separating them. The CDR3 contains 14 residues. CDR3 DNA: TGTGCCAGCAGCCCTGGTTCGGAGGACAATGAGCAGTTCTTC. Translating gives CASSPGSEDNEQFF.

The rearrangement joins TRBV5-1 to TRBJ2-7; D is unresolved. Germline lookup yields CDR1 SGHRS and CDR2 YFSETQ. This CDR3 is built from 14 residues. The V end lost 1 base, the J end lost 1 base, and 9 bases lay between the germline ends. The DNA of the CDR3 is TGCGCCAGCAGCTTGTTGCGGTGGTCCTACGAGCAGTACTTC. Amino acids: CASSLLRWSYEQYF.

This clonotype was counted only a few times. The chain recombines TRBV6-1 with TRBJ1-2; D remains unclear. Germline values: CDR1 MNHNS, CDR2 SASEGT. This CDR3 comprises 13 residues. The germline V and J ends were trimmed by 5 bases and 4 bases, with 11 bases remaining between them. CDR3 in amino acids: CASSPEVSYGYTF. CDR3 bases: TGTGCCAGCAGTCCTGAAGTCAGCTATGGCTACACCTTC.

The V gene is TRBV7-9, the J gene TRBJ1-4, with D unresolved. Germline CDR1 SEHNR, CDR2 FQNEAQ (reference sequence). The CDR3 loop spans 15 amino acids. The ends were cut back, 1 base at V and 8 bases at J, with 14 bases in the middle. The CDR3 protein is CASSLDAGLEEKLFF. The CDR3 DNA sequence: TGTGCCAGCAGCTTAGACGCGGGCCTCGAAGAAAAACTGTTTTTT.

The chain joins TRBV19 to TRBJ1-1, with D possibly being TRBD1 (6 bases). The V end lost 5 bases, the J end lost 1 base, and 20 bases lay between the germline ends. Germline V gene lookup returns CDR1 LNHDA and CDR2 SQIVND (reference sequence). CDR3 size: 17 residues. The CDR3 loop reads CASSFLPYRDGNTEAFF. The CDR3 bases are TGTGCCAGTAGTTTTCTTCCGTACAGGGATGGGAACACTGAAGCTTTCTTT. Full variable domain (outside the CDR3, taken from reference TRBV19 and TRBJ1-1): DGGITQSPKYLFRKEGQNVTLSCEQNLNHDAMYWYRQDPGQGLRLIYYSQIVNDFQKGDIAEGYSVSREKKESFPLTVTSAQKNPTAFYLCASSFLPYRDGNTEAFFGQGTRLTVV.

The chain recombines TRBV14 with TRBJ1-1; D is possibly TRBD1 (5 bases). Germline CDR1 reads SGHDN; CDR2 reads FVKESK. The ends were cut back, 3 bases at V and 1 base at J, with 12 bases in the middle. The CDR3 is 15 residues long. The CDR3 is CASSQGLTGNTEAFF. The CDR3 DNA reads as TGTGCCAGCAGCCAGGGCCTAACAGGGAACACTGAAGCTTTCTTT. The full variable domain, rest sourced from reference TRBV14 and TRBJ1-1, is EAGVTQFPSHSVIEKGQTVTLRCDPISGHDNLYWYRRVMGKEIKFLLHFVKESKQDESGMPNNRFLAERTGGTYSTLKVQPAELEDSGVYFCASSQGLTGNTEAFFGQGTRLTVV.

V and J are TRBV6-1 and TRBJ1-4; D gene ambiguous. Trimming removed 5 bases from V and 0 bases from J, with 7 bases in between. The CDR3 is made up of 14 amino acids. CDR1 is MNHNS, CDR2 SASEGT, per germline. CDR3 sequence (DNA): TGTGCCAGCAGTCTGACGGCAACTAATGAAAAACTGTTTTTT. Translation gives CASSLTATNEKLFF.

Turning to this clonotype: An end of the junction does not agree with germline; a read error may underlie this. This chain links TRBV7-7 with TRBJ2-7; TRBD1 agrees at 9 bases. CDR1 and CDR2 from the germline V gene are SSHAT and FNYEAQ (reference sequence). CDR3 length equals 15 residues. The CDR3 sequence is CASSLRQGVSYEQYF. CDR3 coding DNA: TGTGCTAGCAGCCTGAGACAGGGGGTCTCCTACGAGCAGTACTTC.

This chain connects TRBV20-1 to TRBJ1-4, with D perhaps TRBD1 (5 bases). The CDR3 has 14 residues. Germline loops: CDR1 DFQATT, CDR2 SNEGSKA (reference sequence). V gave up 5 bases and J gave up 5 bases, with 15 bases separating them. CDR3 protein: CSARQGPGNEKLFF. CDR3 DNA: TGCAGTGCTCGTCAGGGCCCGGGGAATGAAAAACTGTTTTTT.

J is TRBJ2-5 and V is TRBV11-1; 11 positions match TRBD2. J gave up 3 bases and V 4 bases, and 1 base lay outside the gene matches. CDR3 length: 14 residues. CDR1 and CDR2 from the germline V gene are SGHAT and FQDESV (reference sequence). The CDR3 DNA reads as TGTGCCAGCAGCTCGGGACTAGCGGAAGAGACCCAGTACTTC. It yields the protein CASSSGLAEETQYF.

The chain is built from TRBV5-1 and TRBJ2-2; D is possibly TRBD1 (6 bases). V was shortened by 7 bases and J by 0 bases, with 10 bases between the two germline ends. Germline values: CDR1 SGHRS, CDR2 YFSETQ. The CDR3 runs 14 residues. The CDR3 protein is CASFTGPNTGELFF. The CDR3 DNA is TGCGCCAGCTTTACAGGGCCGAACACCGGGGAGCTGTTTTTT.